A selection of T cell receptor beta chains follows, all from one sample in a study of shared clonotypes between healthy human individuals. TCRdb's copy holds only in-frame clones and misses some; the assay was immunoSEQ multiplex PCR. The table lists more than 2 million clones, approximately 92% of them singletons. The sequencing sample was made of naive CD8+ T cells from PBMCs. The receptors come from a young man in good health. Some clones in this sample may be carry-over from other donors' samples. The CDR3 runs from the conserved cysteine through the conserved F or W. The D gene is left open where the match is weak. Clone sizes are given selectively: once, few, many, or a class where the clone is expanded.

V	D	size	J	CDR3	DNA
TRBV4-1	NA	few	TRBJ1-5	CASSQGNQPQHF	TGCGCCAGCAGCCAGGGAAATCAGCCCCAGCATTTT
TRBV28	NA	NA	TRBJ1-4	CASSLLRQASTNEKLFF	TGTGCCAGCAGTTTATTACGACAGGCATCAACTAATGAAAAACTGTTTTTT
TRBV5-1	NA	NA	TRBJ1-2	CASSLGAPGAYGYTF	TGCGCCAGCAGCTTGGGCGCCCCGGGAGCATATGGCTACACCTTC
TRBV5-1	NA	NA	TRBJ2-2	CASSFPQGPQGELFF	TGCGCCAGCAGCTTCCCACAGGGTCCACAGGGGGAGCTGTTTTTT
TRBV6-5	NA	once	TRBJ2-7	CASSYAEGPGEQYF	TGTGCCAGCAGTTACGCCGAGGGCCCGGGTGAGCAGTACTTC
TRBV11-2	TRBD1	NA	TRBJ2-1	CASSGQGSAYNEQFF	TGTGCCAGCAGCGGACAGGGGTCGGCCTACAATGAGCAGTTCTTC
TRBV5-6	NA	NA	TRBJ2-7	CASSLGVSYEQYF	TGTGCCAGCAGCTTGGGAGTCTCCTACGAGCAGTACTTC
TRBV18	TRBD1	NA	TRBJ2-1	CASSPSKGQGLGEQFF	TGTGCCAGCTCACCATCTAAAGGACAGGGTTTGGGTGAGCAGTTCTTC
TRBV9	TRBD2	NA	TRBJ2-7	CASSARGGSSDEQYF	TGTGCCAGCAGCGCCCGTGGCGGGAGTAGTGACGAGCAGTACTTC
TRBV29-1	TRBD2	NA	TRBJ2-5	CSVAPRVAGKETQYF	TGCAGCGTTGCTCCGCGGGTAGCGGGAAAAGAGACCCAGTACTTC
TRBV2	NA	NA	TRBJ1-1	CASSEFGGDTNTEAFF	TGTGCCAGCAGTGAATTTGGAGGGGACACGAACACTGAAGCTTTCTTT
TRBV5-4	TRBD2	NA	TRBJ2-1	CASTYLPPGLADNEQFF	TGTGCCAGCACCTATTTACCTCCGGGACTAGCGGACAATGAGCAGTTCTTC
TRBV15	NA	NA	TRBJ2-7	CATSRKPLYEQYF	TGTGCCACCAGCAGAAAACCGTTATACGAGCAGTACTTC
TRBV6-5	TRBD2	NA	TRBJ2-5	CASSRGGLETQYF	TGTGCCAGCAGCCGGGGAGGGCTGGAGACCCAGTACTTC
TRBV4-3	NA	NA	TRBJ2-7	CASSQGVGALHEQYF	TGCGCCAGCAGCCAAGGGGTAGGGGCTCTACACGAGCAGTACTTC
TRBV6-5	NA	NA	TRBJ2-7	CASSHRPLPQNEQYF	TGTGCCAGCAGTCACCGACCCCTACCCCAGAACGAGCAGTACTTC
TRBV4-3	TRBD2	NA	TRBJ2-5	CASSPWREGRETQYF	TGCGCCAGCAGCCCATGGCGGGAGGGCCGCGAGACCCAGTACTTC
TRBV27	NA	NA	TRBJ2-4	CASSLRQELAKNIQYF	TGTGCCAGCAGTTTACGACAGGAGCTAGCCAAAAACATTCAGTACTTC
TRBV5-8	NA	NA	TRBJ2-3	CASSLFVVVTDTQYF	TGTGCCAGCAGCTTATTTGTAGTGGTAACAGATACGCAGTATTTT
TRBV7-9	TRBD1	NA	TRBJ2-7	CASSTRTGGDEQYF	TGTGCCAGCAGCACAAGGACAGGGGGCGACGAGCAGTACTTC
TRBV9	NA	NA	TRBJ2-1	CASSAKPLGEQFF	TGTGCCAGCAGCGCCAAACCGCTCGGTGAGCAGTTCTTC
TRBV5-1	TRBD1	NA	TRBJ2-3	CASSFPQGEQDTQYF	TGCGCCAGCAGCTTTCCCCAGGGGGAACAAGATACGCAGTATTTT
TRBV7-9	NA	NA	TRBJ2-7	CASSQVLGYEQYF	TGTGCCAGCAGCCAGGTCCTGGGGTACGAGCAGTACTTC
TRBV5-4	TRBD2	NA	TRBJ2-3	CASSLAGLAGETQYF	TGTGCCAGCAGCCTGGCGGGACTAGCGGGAGAGACGCAGTATTTT
TRBV9	TRBD2	NA	TRBJ2-1	CASSTRLANSSYNEQFF	TGTGCCAGCAGCACCCGACTAGCGAACAGCTCCTACAATGAGCAGTTCTTC
TRBV28	NA	NA	TRBJ2-7	CASSDGASYEQYF	TGTGCCAGCAGTGACGGAGCCTCCTACGAGCAGTACTTC
TRBV28	TRBD1	NA	TRBJ2-7	CAAAPGQGLNEQYF	TGTGCCGCAGCTCCTGGACAGGGTCTCAACGAGCAGTACTTC
TRBV4-1	TRBD2	NA	TRBJ2-5	CAGSQDTLAGEYQETQYF	TGCGCCGGCAGCCAAGATACACTAGCGGGAGAGTACCAAGAGACCCAGTACTTC
TRBV5-5	NA	NA	TRBJ1-5	CASSLGPLIYSNQPQHF	TGTGCCAGCAGCCTGGGACCGCTGATCTATAGCAATCAGCCCCAGCATTTT
TRBV20-1	TRBD2	NA	TRBJ2-1	CSARAGRDQFF	TGCAGTGCTAGAGCCGGGAGGGATCAGTTCTTC
TRBV27	NA	once	TRBJ2-3	CASRPHAQGTDTQYF	TGTGCCAGCAGACCCCATGCCCAGGGCACAGATACGCAGTATTTT
TRBV4-3	TRBD1	NA	TRBJ1-1	CASSQTQGSLNTEAFF	TGCGCCAGCAGCCAAACACAGGGGTCACTGAACACTGAAGCTTTCTTT
TRBV11-2	NA	NA	TRBJ2-6	CASSLNWAGANVLTF	TGTGCCAGCAGCTTAAACTGGGCTGGGGCCAACGTCCTGACTTTC
TRBV28	NA	NA	TRBJ2-3	CASSPLATESTDTQYF	TGTGCCAGCAGCCCTCTAGCGACGGAAAGCACAGATACGCAGTATTTT